This T cell receptor beta chain stems from a study of multiple sclerosis patients with progressive multifocal leukoencephalopathy. TCRdb's copy holds only in-frame clones and misses some; the assay was immunoSEQ multiplex PCR. The sample shows roughly 32,000 clones, approximately 86% of them seen only once. The V and J ends lost 4 bases and 0 bases respectively, with 10 bases between them. CDR1 and CDR2 (germline): SGHTA, FQGNSA. The CDR3 has 14 residues. Time point indicated: time of PML onset. The specimen was PBMCs, collected from a patient treated with natalizumab. V is TRBV7-2 and J is TRBJ2-7, with D possibly being TRBD1 or TRBD2 (6 bases each). The sequence was obtained from a woman in her 40s with progressive multifocal leukoencephalopathy. In nucleotides, the CDR3 is TGTGCCAGCAGCTCTTCGGGGGCCTCCTACGAGCAGTACTTC. Its translation: CASSSSGASYEQYF.